This T cell receptor beta chain was sequenced in a study of patients and donors after allogeneic stem cell transplantation. TCRdb processed the RT-PCR reads anew with MiXCR; each CDR3 protein has one entry. The sample contains about a million distinct CDR3 sequences, approximately 19% of which appear only once. CDR3 size: 13 residues. Germline-derived CDR1 and CDR2 are SGHAT and FQDESV (reference sequence). V was clipped by 4 bases and J by 5 bases; unmatched bases: 4. This receptor was obtained from a human donor who was either an allogeneic HSCT recipient or a stem cell or donor lymphocyte infusion donor (not recorded which). It is not recorded whose cells these are; they may come from a transplant donor. The sample consisted of blood, either unsorted or a sorted T cell fraction (not recorded which). J is TRBJ2-5 and V is TRBV11-1, with TRBD1 matching 7 bases. CDR3 protein: CASSSGQEETQYF. The CDR3 DNA follows: TGTGCCAGCAGCTCCGGACAGGAGGAGACCCAGTACTTC.